The text below deals with one T cell receptor (beta chain). Use of 60 Vbeta and 13 Jbeta primers characterized the PCR. Repertoires were generated with immunoSEQ multiplex PCR, while TCRdb's copy carries only in-frame clones and drops some. Of fewer than 350,000 clones listed, around nine tenths are singletons. CDR1 and CDR2 from the germline V gene are SNHLY and FYNNEI. The CDR3 has 13 amino acids. Trimming left V 7 bases short and J 5 bases short, with 12 bases between. These data belong to a study of cytomegalovirus exposure and HLA in healthy donors. The sample consisted of PBMCs. The TCR comes from a woman aged 18-29 years in good health and CMV-seronegative. V usage is TRBV2 and J usage is TRBJ1-5; D ambiguous. The DNA for the CDR3 is TGTGCCAGCACGGGATTCCGAGATCAGCCCCAGCATTTT. Translation gives CASTGFRDQPQHF. Looking up the rest from reference TRBV2 and TRBJ1-5 gives the full variable domain: EPEVTQTPSHQVTQMGQEVILRCVPISNHLYFYWYRQILGQKVEFLVSFYNNEISEKSEIFDDQFSVERPDGSNFTLKIRSTKLEDSAMYFCASTGFRDQPQHFGDGTRLSIL.